This record covers a single TCR beta chain. No antigen is known for it. The CDR3 totals 12 residues. Germline loops: CDR1 SNHLY, CDR2 FYNNEI. The V end lost 8 bases, the J end lost 0 bases, and 7 bases lay between the germline ends. The PCR had 60 Vbeta and 13 Jbeta primers. Libraries were prepared by immunoSEQ multiplex PCR; TCRdb keeps only in-frame clonotypes and omits some of them. The sample lists 150,000 to 200,000 clones; 60% to 80% were seen once. This sample was included in a study of cytomegalovirus exposure and HLA in healthy donors. Across the whole study: Genotyping showed roughly 83% of 398 donors falling in the Caucasian-associated ancestry cluster. Findings of the study overall: Sequence variants that were highly shared formed a cluster that was likely a sequencing artifact.

This chain connects TRBV2 to TRBJ1-1; the D is unclear. The specimen was PBMCs. The source of this sequence is a man aged 35 to 55 in good health and CMV-seropositive. CDR3 in amino acids: CASRGLNTEAFF. DNA for the CDR3: TGTGCCAGCCGAGGATTGAACACTGAAGCTTTCTTT.